These T cell receptor beta chains were read from a single sample in a study of cytomegalovirus exposure and HLA in healthy donors. The repertoire was sequenced with immunoSEQ multiplex PCR; TCRdb's copy has only in-frame clones and lacks some. The table includes about 140,000 clones, 82% detected once. The sequencing sample was made of PBMCs. These TCRs come from a woman aged 45-60 years in good health and CMV-seropositive. CDR3s include the opening cysteine and the closing phenylalanine or tryptophan. A D gene is named only where the DNA matches it firmly. The size entry is marked missing in some rows and otherwise reads once, few, many or a size class.

d_gene: TRBD1
j_gene: TRBJ2-5
v_gene: TRBV29-1
abundance: NA
CDR3nt: TGCAGCGTTGTCCCAGGGGGCCAAGAGACCCAGTACTTC
CDR3aa: CSVVPGGQETQYF

d_gene: TRBD2
j_gene: TRBJ2-5
v_gene: TRBV2
abundance: few
CDR3nt: TGTGCCAGCAGTGTGGGACTAGAAGAGACCCAGTACTTC
CDR3aa: CASSVGLEETQYF

d_gene: TRBD1
j_gene: TRBJ2-7
v_gene: TRBV5-4
abundance: NA
CDR3nt: TGTGCCAGCAGCTTTCGACAGGGATACGAGCAGTACTTC
CDR3aa: CASSFRQGYEQYF

d_gene: TRBD1
j_gene: TRBJ1-1
v_gene: TRBV5-6
abundance: NA
CDR3nt: TGTGCCAGCAGCTGGGGGACAGGGATGAACACTGAAGCTTTCTTT
CDR3aa: CASSWGTGMNTEAFF

d_gene: TRBD1
j_gene: TRBJ2-5
v_gene: TRBV5-1
abundance: NA
CDR3nt: TGCGCCAGCAGCTTGTCGGCAGGGGGAAGGGAGACCCAGTACTTC
CDR3aa: CASSLSAGGRETQYF

d_gene: NA
j_gene: TRBJ1-5
v_gene: TRBV27
abundance: NA
CDR3nt: TGTGCCAGCAGTTTATACCGGAATCAGCCCCAGCATTTT
CDR3aa: CASSLYRNQPQHF

d_gene: TRBD1
j_gene: TRBJ1-2
v_gene: TRBV28
abundance: few
CDR3nt: TGTGCCAGCAGCGCCGACGGGACAGGGAATGGCTACACCTTC
CDR3aa: CASSADGTGNGYTF

d_gene: NA
j_gene: TRBJ1-1
v_gene: TRBV9
abundance: once
CDR3nt: TGTGCCAGCAGCGTAGCGTCACAGGTAGTGAACACTGAAGCTTTCTTT
CDR3aa: CASSVASQVVNTEAFF

d_gene: NA
j_gene: TRBJ2-2
v_gene: TRBV20-1
abundance: NA
CDR3nt: TGCAGTGCTGCCCGGGGAGGGGAGCTGTTTTTT
CDR3aa: CSAARGGELFF

d_gene: NA
j_gene: TRBJ2-5
v_gene: TRBV4-1
abundance: once
CDR3nt: TGCGCCAGCAGCCGGTTGGGGGCAGAGACCCAGTACTTC
CDR3aa: CASSRLGAETQYF

d_gene: TRBD1
j_gene: TRBJ2-6
v_gene: TRBV5-4
abundance: NA
CDR3nt: TGTGCCAGCAAAGGGACAGATGGGGCCAACGTCCTGACTTTC
CDR3aa: CASKGTDGANVLTF